The sequence of this T cell receptor (beta chain) was determined in a study of blood T cell repertoires in COVID-19. Clones were read by immunoSEQ multiplex PCR, and TCRdb kept only the in-frame ones, dropping some. This sample yields about 320,000 clones, of which 70% to 90% are seen a single time; 5% to 7.5% belongs to the top ten. Trimming took 1 base from V and 4 from J; bases not matched to a gene: 3. This CDR3 is built from 15 residues. In germline, CDR1 is MNHNY, CDR2 SVGAGI (reference sequence). The rearrangement joins TRBV6-6 to TRBJ1-4, with 7 bases identical to TRBD1. The source of this sequence is a man in his late teens or twenties who had recovered from COVID-19. Sequencing was done on a sample of peripheral blood. This CDR3 reads CASSYWQGGNEKLFF. DNA of the CDR3: TGTGCCAGCAGTTACTGGCAGGGGGGTAATGAAAAACTGTTTTTT.